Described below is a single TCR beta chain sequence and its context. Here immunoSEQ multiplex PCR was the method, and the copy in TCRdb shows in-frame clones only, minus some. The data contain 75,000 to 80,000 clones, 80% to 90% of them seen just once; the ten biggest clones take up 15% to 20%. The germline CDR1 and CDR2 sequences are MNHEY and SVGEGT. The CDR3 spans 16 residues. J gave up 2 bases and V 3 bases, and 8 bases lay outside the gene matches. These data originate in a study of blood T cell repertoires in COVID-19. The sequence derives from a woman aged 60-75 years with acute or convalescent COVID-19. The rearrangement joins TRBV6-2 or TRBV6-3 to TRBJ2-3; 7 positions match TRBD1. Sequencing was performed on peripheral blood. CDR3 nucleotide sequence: TGTGCCAGCAGTTATTTGACAGGGACCTTCACAGATACGCAGTATTTT. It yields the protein CASSYLTGTFTDTQYF.